The present TCR beta chain was sequenced within a study of regulatory T cells in long-lasting Graves disease. Time point in this sample: newly diagnosed GD, antithyroid drugs for less than 3 months. Construction of the TCR library relied on RNA isolated from PBMCs. This clonotype has just a few counts. Through Arm-PCR of CDR3 regions and iRepertoire HTBI primers, TCR beta libraries were built. TCRdb called the multiplex PCR reads again in MiXCR, with one record for every CDR3 protein. The sample includes roughly 520,000 distinct CDR3 sequences, more than 10% of them seen just once. Germline trimming cut 5 bases from V and 10 bases from J; bases unmatched to any gene: 8. Germline values: CDR1 MDHEN, CDR2 SYDVKM. The CDR3 spans 14 residues. These records were also assigned to another study, of T cells in Graves' hyperthyroidism and ophthalmopathy. That study adds: Patients showing uncontrolled infection, other autoimmune disease, pregnancy or lactation were ineligible. The HTBI primer set served for first-round RT-PCR of the TCR CDR3. Most expanded thyroid clonotypes above 0.001 recurred in blood.

This TCR was sampled from a woman under 40 with Graves disease. Sequences were derived from peripheral blood mononuclear cells (PBMCs), sampled at new diagnosis, from a patient treated with antithyroid drugs. The chain links TRBV28 to TRBJ1-6, with 7 positions matching TRBD1. Here the CDR3 reads CASSPDREGSPLHF. The CDR3 nucleotides are TGTGCCAGCAGTCCCGACAGGGAAGGGTCACCCCTCCACTTT.